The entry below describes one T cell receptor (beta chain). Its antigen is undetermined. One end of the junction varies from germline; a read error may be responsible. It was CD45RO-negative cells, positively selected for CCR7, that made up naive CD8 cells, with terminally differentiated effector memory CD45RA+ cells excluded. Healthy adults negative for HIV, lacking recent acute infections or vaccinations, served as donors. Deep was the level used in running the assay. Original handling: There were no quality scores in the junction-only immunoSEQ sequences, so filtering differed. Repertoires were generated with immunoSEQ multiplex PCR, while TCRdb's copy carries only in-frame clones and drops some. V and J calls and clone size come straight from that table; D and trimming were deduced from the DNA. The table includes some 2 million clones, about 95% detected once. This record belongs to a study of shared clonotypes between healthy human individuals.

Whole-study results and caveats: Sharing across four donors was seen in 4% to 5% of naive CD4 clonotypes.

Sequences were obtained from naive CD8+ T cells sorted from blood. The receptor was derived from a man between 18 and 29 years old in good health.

In DNA form, the CDR3 reads TGTGCCAGCACCTTAGGAACCCTAGCACCCACAAGGGAGACGCAGTATTTT. It codes for CASTLGTLAPTRETQYF. The V and J genes are TRBV7-2 and TRBJ2-3; possibly TRBD2 for D (5 bases). Germline CDR1 and CDR2: SGHTA and FQGNSA. CDR3 size: 17 residues.